This TCR beta chain was found in a study of T cell responses to AZD1222 COVID-19 vaccine. Study-wide findings and caveats: Baseline antibody screening turned up just a handful of seropositive AZD1222 recipients. Vaccine-associated CD4 TCRs ranged over spike, dominating at 160-218 and 743-854.

Only in-frame clones appear in the TCRdb table, and some are missing; sequencing was by immunoSEQ multiplex PCR. The table records more than 100,000 clones, about 85% of them present only once. As to this clone: Its matching antigen is unknown.

From germline, CDR1 is SGHNT and CDR2 YYREEE (reference sequence). Trimming cost V 0 bases and J 5 bases, with 6 bases left between them. This CDR3 contains 14 residues. The clonotype comes from an adult in good health. This sequence joins TRBV5-4 and TRBJ1-6; D not certain. The sequenced sample was peripheral blood, obtained on day 0 of AZD1222 vaccination. CDR3 nucleotide sequence: TGTGCCAGCAGCTTGGTTCAAAATAATTCACCCCTCCACTTT. Amino acid sequence: CASSLVQNNSPLHF.